Included here is one T cell receptor beta chain sequence, with context. Its antigen is as yet unknown. CDR1 is SGHRS, CDR2 YFSETQ, per germline. This CDR3 has 16 amino acids. V was shortened by 8 bases and J by 2 bases, with 21 bases between the two germline ends. The data derive from a study of OX40 agonist ivuxolimab in advanced cancers. Overall study context: In this trial design, patients received ivuxolimab intravenously at 0.01 to 10 mg/kg every 2 weeks. Study findings and constraints: No determination was made of the antigen specificity of the expanded peripheral T cells.

Sequencing was performed with immunoSEQ multiplex PCR; in TCRdb, only in-frame clones are kept and a portion is missing. The profile covers 25,000 to 35,000 clones, with approximately 81% appearing a single time and 22% taken by the ten largest. This receptor was taken from an adult with an advanced solid tumor such as melanoma, head and neck, liver or kidney cancer. Sequenced material: CD4+ or CD8+ T cells sorted from blood, taken in a trial of the OX40 agonist ivuxolimab. The chain carries TRBV5-1 and TRBJ2-3; weak D call: TRBD2 (5 bases). CDR3 DNA sequence: TGCGCCAGTTCCCTTCGTGAGGGTGGTATCACAGATACGCAGTATTTT. Encoded protein: CASSLREGGITDTQYF.